This entry lists 13 T cell receptor beta chains sequenced from one sample in a study of T cells in Graves' hyperthyroidism and ophthalmopathy. It was RNA transcripts that yielded the amplified TCR beta CDR3 regions. An initial round of RT-PCR targeting the TCR CDR3 relied on the HTBI primer set. TCRdb itself ran the multiplex PCR reads through MiXCR, one entry per CDR3 protein. The sample lists 560,000 or so distinct CDR3 sequences, 40% to 55% occurring once. The sample consisted of peripheral blood or thyroid tissue (not recorded which). Receptors were obtained from a woman under 30 with Graves' hyperthyroidism.

This chain joins TRBV24-1 and TRBJ2-5, with TRBD2 matching 11 bases. Germline V gene data show CDR1 as KGHDR and CDR2 as SFDVKD. The CDR3 is made up of 18 amino acids. J lost 5 bases, V lost 0 bases, and 10 bases had no gene match. The DNA for the CDR3 is TGTGCCACCAGTGATTTGCGTGCTAGCGGGAGGCCGGACGAGACCCAGTACTTC. As protein: CATSDLRASGRPDETQYF.

The chain combines TRBV19 with TRBJ1-4; D is possibly TRBD1 (6 bases). Germline-derived CDR1 and CDR2 are LNHDA and SQIVND (reference sequence). The CDR3 is 14 residues long. Trimming stripped 7 bases from V and 8 bases from J, with 17 bases between. The CDR3 region has the DNA TGTGCCAGTACCGGGGGCCCGAAGGAGGAAAAACTGTTTTTT. This encodes CASTGGPKEEKLFF.

This clonotype has a handful of counts. The chain recombines TRBV7-9 with TRBJ1-2; D remains ambiguous. V shed 5 bases and J shed 1 base, with 8 bases lying between them. This CDR3 contains 13 residues. The germline gives CDR1 SEHNR, CDR2 FQNEAQ (reference sequence). The CDR3 protein is CASSPEGNYGYTF. The CDR3 region has the DNA TGTGCCAGCAGCCCGGAGGGTAACTATGGCTACACCTTC. The whole variable domain, remainder taken from reference TRBV7-9 and TRBJ1-2, is DTGVSQNPRHKITKRGQNVTFRCDPISEHNRLYWYRQTLGQGPEFLTYFQNEAQLEKSRLLSDRFSAERPKGSFSTLEIQRTEQGDSAMYLCASSPEGNYGYTFGSGTRLTVV.

The V and J genes are TRBV7-8 and TRBJ1-4; D is unclear. Per the germline V gene, CDR1 is SGHVS and CDR2 is FQNEAQ. The CDR3 length is 15 residues. Trimming stripped 3 bases from V and 0 bases from J, with 8 bases between. The CDR3 bases are TGTGCCAGCAGCTTGAGGGAAGCAACTAATGAAAAACTGTTTTTT. It codes for CASSLREATNEKLFF. The full variable domain, its missing parts supplied by reference TRBV7-8 and TRBJ1-4, is GAGVSQSPRYKVAKRGQDVALRCDPISGHVSLFWYQQALGQGPEFLTYFQNEAQLDKSGLPSDRFFAERPEGSVSTLKIQRTQQEDSAVYLCASSLREATNEKLFFGSGTQLSVL.

The gene calls are TRBV9 and TRBJ2-5; D gene uncertain. The V end was cut by 5 bases, the J end by 2 bases, with 13 bases between. The CDR3 has 14 residues. Germline CDR1 SGDLS, CDR2 YYNGEE. The CDR3 loop is CASSDAARQETQYF. CDR3 in DNA: TGTGCCAGCAGTGACGCAGCGAGACAAGAGACCCAGTACTTC.

The CDR3 spells CASSRRTESYEQYF. Here the CDR3 DNA reads TGTGCCAGCAGCCGCCGGACGGAGAGCTACGAGCAGTACTTC. This chain links TRBV25-1 with TRBJ2-7; D not certain. V gave up 6 bases and J gave up 3 bases, with 15 bases separating them. The CDR3 is 14 residues long. The V gene's germline CDR1 is MGHDK and CDR2 SYGVNS.

The chain carries TRBV9 and TRBJ1-1; 7 nucleotides align to TRBD1. Trimming cost V 3 bases and J 7 bases; bases outside gene matches: 9. The germline gives CDR1 SGDLS, CDR2 YYNGEE. The CDR3 runs 14 residues. The CDR3, as DNA: TGTGCCAGCAGCGAGCCAACAGGGGTAGGTGAAGCTTTCTTT. Protein product: CASSEPTGVGEAFF.

In this sample, this clonotype turned up a few times. The chain recombines TRBV25-1 with TRBJ1-2, with unresolved D. The V and J ends lost 1 base and 8 bases respectively, with 11 bases between them. Germline V gene lookup returns CDR1 MGHDK and CDR2 SYGVNS. The CDR3 totals 13 residues. As DNA, the CDR3 is TGTGCCAGCAGTGAATCGGGGTTGTTAGGCTACACCTTC. It is translated as CASSESGLLGYTF.

Note on this clonotype: The junction departs from germline at one end; a sequencing error may be responsible. The V gene is TRBV7-3, the J gene TRBJ1-2, with a weak D call TRBD1 (6 bases). Germline V gene data show CDR1 as SGHTA and CDR2 as FQGTGA. The CDR3 loop spans 12 amino acids. Here the CDR3 reads CASSLEGDGYIF. In DNA form, the CDR3 reads TGTGCCAGCAGCTTAGAGGGGGACGGCTACATCTTC.

This clonotype has only a few counts. The chain recombines TRBV7-9 with TRBJ2-5, with D maybe TRBD2 (5 bases). Per germline, CDR1 SEHNR and CDR2 FQNEAQ (reference sequence). The germline V and J ends were trimmed by 2 bases and 5 bases, with 15 bases remaining between them. The CDR3 has 15 amino acids. CDR3 nucleotides: TGTGCCAGCAGCTTATCGAAACTACAGCGGGAGACCCAGTACTTC. This encodes CASSLSKLQRETQYF.

This clonotype turned up a few times. The chain has TRBV2 and TRBJ1-2, with a weak D call TRBD1 (6 bases). Germline CDR1 reads SNHLY; CDR2 reads FYNNEI. The CDR3 contains 15 residues. Trimming left V 5 bases short and J 0 bases short, with 13 bases between. The CDR3 protein is CASSYLRGANYGYTF. CDR3 bases: TGTGCCAGCAGTTACCTCAGGGGAGCTAACTATGGCTACACCTTC. Full variable domain (outside the CDR3, taken from reference TRBV2 and TRBJ1-2): EPEVTQTPSHQVTQMGQEVILRCVPISNHLYFYWYRQILGQKVEFLVSFYNNEISEKSEIFDDQFSVERPDGSNFTLKIRSTKLEDSAMYFCASSYLRGANYGYTFGSGTRLTVV.

The chain joins TRBV15 to TRBJ2-6; D is possibly TRBD1 (6 bases). The ends were cut back, 2 bases at V and 0 bases at J, with 8 bases in the middle. Germline V gives CDR1 LNHNV, CDR2 YYDKDF (reference sequence). This CDR3 comprises 16 residues. The CDR3 here is CATSRQGLSGANVLTF. CDR3 bases: TGTGCCACCAGCAGACAGGGGCTCTCTGGGGCCAACGTCCTGACTTTC.

Notes on this clonotype: Just one base apart from a much larger clone, this may be a read error. The J gene is TRBJ2-7, the V gene TRBV7-2; D is ambiguous. The germline CDR1 and CDR2 sequences are SGHTA and FQGNSA. The length of the CDR3 is 13 residues. The CDR3 coding sequence is TGTGTCAGCAGCCGAGACAACTCCTACGAGCAGTACTTC. Translation: CVSSRDNSYEQYF.